This paragraph covers one T cell receptor (beta chain) sequence. A few counts support this clone. The target of this receptor is not known. Base quality data are lacking; no much larger clone is found one base away. This record comes from a study of CD8+ T cells in alopecia areata (dated by TCRdb to 2016 to 2019). Study-level background: The treated patients, all with moderate-to-severe alopecia areata, were enrolled in an open-label pilot trial of oral tofacitinib given at 5 to 10 mg twice daily. TCRbeta CDR3 regions were amplified by immunoSEQ multiplex PCR using 35 Vbeta forward and 13 Jbeta reverse primers. Clonality in the scalp was compared among normal scalp (n=4), patchy alopecia areata scalp (n=8), and alopecia totalis/universalis scalp (n=8). RNA was obtained with the PAXgene miRNA kit for fixed scalp, the miRNeasy kit for PBMCs, and the RNeasy kit for mouse skin. In both human patients and the C3H/HeJ mouse model, the study applied high-throughput TCRbeta sequencing to look at T cell clonal expansion in alopecia areata. Patients received tofacitinib for 6 to 18 months and were then followed off drug for 6 months to check for delayed response and recurrence. Tofacitinib-treated patients had biopsies at baseline and at 4 and 24 weeks of treatment, with a later scalp biopsy in several patients. In humans, TCRbeta sequencing was performed on scalp tissue and on sorted CD4+ and CD8+ peripheral blood T cells from healthy controls and from patients with patchy or totalis/universalis alopecia areata. For the treated patients, the SALT score, which quantifies what percentage of scalp surface area is affected, served as the measure of disease severity.

The V and J ends are trimmed by 4 bases and 8 bases, leaving 8 bases between them. The CDR1 and CDR2 encoded by the germline V gene are SGHDN and FVKESK. The CDR3 goes from the cysteine to the phenylalanine over 12 residues. The read is trimmed to its CDR3 DNA, 36 bases read in frame from base 1. What the study reported, not specific to this receptor: Unlike mouse skin, which is dominated by gammadelta T cells, normal human skin has resident alphabeta T cells that are also sequenced, and this complicates analysis of the scalp TCR repertoire. Compared with normal scalp, lesional scalp, particularly in alopecia totalis/universalis, had higher clonality and more expanded CD8+ clones, which suggests antigenic drive. Because the treated cohort was small and had just a single nonresponder, larger studies are needed to establish links between baseline CD8+ expansion and response. TCR sequences shared between patients were less clear than in mice, possibly partly because of HLA diversity in the patient population. Many expanded lesional clones were found to persist in scalp and blood during tofacitinib treatment, and relapse after treatment cessation may be partly explained by this persistence. Tofacitinib significantly decreased scalp clonality and the number of expanded CD8+ clones among the top 100 scalp clones.

Library construction relied on the immunoSEQ multiplex PCR assay. RNA was extracted from all samples and reverse transcribed into cDNA as template for TCR sequencing. SuperScript III was used for first-strand cDNA synthesis, primed with a 2:1 mix of oligo-dT and random hexamers. A synthetic immune receptor repertoire was used to assess amplification bias, and residual bias was removed computationally. Processing in the source paper ran as follows. Raw reads were preprocessed to remove errors, and CDR3 was defined by IMGT conventions from the conserved cysteine to phenylalanine. Clonality was calculated as 1 minus Shannon entropy normalized by log2 of the number of productive unique TCRs. Scalp TCRbeta sequences were cross-referenced with sorted blood CD4 and CD8 repertoires so that the CD4 or CD8 identity of scalp clones could be inferred. As stored in TCRdb, this immuneACCESS dataset retains in-frame rearrangements with V and J assigned. A fraction of the clones does not appear; measured against another copy, unresolved V genes explain less than half of the discrepancy, and the remainder lacks a known reason. The DNA was the basis for D and trimming; V, J and clone size are from that table. For this sample there are over 250,000 clones; 60% appear just once. Roughly 0.93% of the sample lies in the top ten.

Read against the paper, the sample's treatment or condition label means: oral pan-JAK inhibitor, 5-10 mg twice daily. Peripheral blood and lesional scalp punch biopsies were obtained from patients with alopecia areata. PBMCs were isolated by density centrifugation and stained for CD3, CD4 and CD8, and CD4+ and CD8+ T cells were sorted on a FACSAria. The receptor chain draws on TRBV14 and TRBJ1-4, with the D gene call left open. The sample consisted of CD4+ T cells sorted from blood, taken at week 52, from a patient treated with tofacitinib. The receptor was derived from a human donor with alopecia areata. The CDR3 amino acid sequence is: CASSRRVEKLFF. The nucleotide sequence reads as follows: TGTGCCAGCAGCCGTAGAGTGGAAAAACTGTTTTTT.